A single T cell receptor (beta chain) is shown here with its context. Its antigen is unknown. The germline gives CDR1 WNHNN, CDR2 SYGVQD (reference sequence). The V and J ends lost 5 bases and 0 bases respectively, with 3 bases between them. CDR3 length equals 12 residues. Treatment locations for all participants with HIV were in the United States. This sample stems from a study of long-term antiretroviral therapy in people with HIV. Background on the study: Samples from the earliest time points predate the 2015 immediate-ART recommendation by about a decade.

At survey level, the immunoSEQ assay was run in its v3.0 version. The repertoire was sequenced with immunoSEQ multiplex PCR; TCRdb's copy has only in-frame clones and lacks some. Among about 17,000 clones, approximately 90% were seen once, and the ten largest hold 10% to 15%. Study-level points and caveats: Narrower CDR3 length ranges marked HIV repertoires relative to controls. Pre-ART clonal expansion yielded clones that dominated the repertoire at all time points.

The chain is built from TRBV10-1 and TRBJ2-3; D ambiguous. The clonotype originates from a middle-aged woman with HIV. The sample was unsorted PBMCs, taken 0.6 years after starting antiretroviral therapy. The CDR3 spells CASSYSTDTQYF. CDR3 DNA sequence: TGCGCCAGCAGTTACAGCACAGATACGCAGTATTTT.